The 29 T cell receptor beta chains below all came from one sample that was sequenced in a study of early T cells in non-severe SARS-CoV-2 infection. TCRdb re-analysed the 5' RACE reads in MiXCR, keeping a single row per CDR3 protein. The sample carries about 48,000 distinct CDR3 sequences, 4.5% to 7% recorded once. Sequences were obtained from whole blood. The receptors originated from an adult who was a healthcare worker with PCR-confirmed SARS-CoV-2 infection or an uninfected control (not recorded which).

In this sample, this clonotype turned up many times. At one of its ends the junction is not consistent with the germline gene, which may arise from a read error. The gene calls are TRBV20-1 and TRBJ2-1; TRBD2 matches 10 bases. CDR1 is DFQATT and CDR2 is SNEGSKA in the germline V gene (reference sequence). This CDR3 region has 16 residues. In DNA, the CDR3 is TGCAGTGCTAGAGCCCCAGCGGGAGGGCCCCTCGACCAACCACTCTTC. Amino acids: CSARAPAGGPLDQPLF.

Many counts were recorded for this clonotype. The rearrangement uses TRBV30 and TRBJ1-2, with D possibly matching TRBD1 (5 bases). Trimming removed 4 bases from V and 14 bases from J, with 23 bases in between. Germline-derived CDR1 and CDR2 are GTSNPN and SVGIG (reference sequence). The CDR3 is 13 residues long. In nucleotides, the CDR3 is TGTGCCTGGAATCCCGGAGGTGCCCTATGGGGGACCTTC. It specifies CAWNPGGALWGTF. The entire variable domain, with the rest obtained from reference TRBV30 and TRBJ1-2, is as follows: SQTIHQWPATLVQPVGSPLSLECTVEGTSNPNLYWYRQAAGRGLQLLFYSVGIGQISSEVPQNLSASRPQDRQFILSSKKLLLSDSGFYLCAWNPGGALWGTFGSGTRLTVV.

The V and J genes are TRBV5-1 and TRBJ2-1; 8 bases map to TRBD1. The CDR3 length is 18 residues. The J segment lost 5 bases and the V segment lost 4 bases, leaving 17 bases of the junction unmatched. Germline lookup yields CDR1 SGHRS and CDR2 YFSETQ. CDR3: CASSPPPPVTGAHNEQFF. CDR3 in DNA: TGCGCCAGCAGCCCCCCCCCTCCAGTGACAGGGGCCCACAATGAGCAGTTCTTC.

J is TRBJ2-7 and V is TRBV10-3, with TRBD2 matching 7 bases. There are 14 residues in the CDR3. Germline loops: CDR1 ENHRY, CDR2 SYGVKD. J gave up 0 bases and V 3 bases, and 2 bases lay outside the gene matches. The CDR3 sequence is CAISEAGSSYEQYF. CDR3 DNA: TGTGCCATCAGTGAAGCGGGGTCCTCCTACGAGCAGTACTTC.

The sample holds many counts of this clonotype. The V and J genes are TRBV4-3 and TRBJ2-1; TRBD1 agrees at 7 bases. Trimming at V came to 1 base and at J to 3 bases, leaving 6 bases not matched to a gene. Germline V lookup: CDR1 LGHNA, CDR2 YSLEER. This CDR3 contains 16 residues. The DNA for the CDR3 is TGCGCCAGCAGCCAAGCAAACAGGGGATACTACAATGAGCAGTTCTTC. It is translated as CASSQANRGYYNEQFF.

This clonotype was counted many times. The chain employs TRBV29-1 and TRBJ1-1; the match to TRBD1 covers 7 bases. The CDR3 contains 13 residues. V shed 3 bases, J shed 8 bases, and the junction held 9 bases outside the gene matches. Per the germline V gene, CDR1 is SQVTM and CDR2 is ANQGSEA. The CDR3: CSVEATGAGEAFF. The CDR3 DNA reads as TGCAGCGTTGAGGCTACAGGGGCTGGCGAAGCTTTCTTT. The full variable domain, in which reference TRBV29-1 and TRBJ1-1 provide the parts outside the CDR3, is SAVISQKPSRDICQRGTSLTIQCQVDSQVTMMFWYRQQPGQSLTLIATANQGSEATYESGFVIDKFPISRPNLTFSTLTVSNMSPEDSSIYLCSVEATGAGEAFFGQGTRLTVV.

This clonotype was seen repeatedly, ten times or more. The CDR3: CASRRQPQETQYF. As DNA, the CDR3 is TGTGCCAGCAGGCGACAGCCTCAAGAGACCCAGTACTTC. This rearrangement joins TRBV6-6 to TRBJ2-5; a possible D gene is TRBD1 (5 bases). Trimming stripped 6 bases from V and 2 bases from J, with 10 bases between. Germline lookup yields CDR1 MNHNY and CDR2 SVGAGI (reference sequence). The CDR3 covers 13 residues.

This clonotype showed up just a few times. The genes are TRBV11-1 and TRBJ2-7; TRBD2 matches at 7 bases. Germline CDR1 SGHAT, CDR2 FQDESV (reference sequence). This CDR3 region has 13 residues. Germline trimming cut 8 bases from V and 7 bases from J; bases unmatched to any gene: 11. The CDR3 DNA follows: TGTGCCAGCTCGATTACTAGCGTCGGAGAGCAGTACTTC. Its protein is CASSITSVGEQYF. Combining the CDR3 with reference TRBV11-1 and TRBJ2-7 gives the whole variable domain EAEVAQSPRYKITEKSQAVAFWCDPISGHATLYWYRQILGQGPELLVQFQDESVVDDSQLPKDRFSAERLKGVDSTLKIQPAELGDSAMYLCASSITSVGEQYFGPGTRLTVT.

This clonotype was picked up many times. V and J are TRBV7-2 and TRBJ2-5; 10 nucleotides match TRBD2. Germline lookup yields CDR1 SGHTA and CDR2 FQGNSA. This CDR3 is built from 16 residues. After removal of 7 bases from V and 2 bases from J, the junction contained 10 bases not matched to a gene. In nucleotides, the CDR3 is TGTGCCAGCACCGGACCCCCTAGCGGGGGACAAGAGACCCAGTACTTC. As protein: CASTGPPSGGQETQYF.

This clonotype was found a few times. The V and J genes are TRBV11-2 and TRBJ1-1; the D is unclear. The V end was cut by 5 bases, the J end by 7 bases, with 14 bases between. This CDR3 region has 13 residues. Germline loops: CDR1 SGHAT, CDR2 FQNNGV. CDR3: CASSPRPAREAFF. The CDR3 DNA sequence: TGTGCCAGCAGCCCTAGACCGGCCCGTGAAGCTTTCTTT.

This clonotype came up many times. The chain is built from TRBV7-9 and TRBJ2-5; D not resolved. Germline V gene lookup returns CDR1 SEHNR and CDR2 FQNEAQ (reference sequence). Trimming took 11 bases from V and 0 from J, leaving 7 bases between them. The CDR3 is made up of 11 amino acids. The CDR3 bases are TGTGCCTCTACGTACCAAGAGACCCAGTACTTC. Residues: CASTYQETQYF.

This clonotype has only a few counts. This chain connects TRBV6-2 or TRBV6-3 to TRBJ2-7; the D call may be TRBD1 or TRBD2 (5 bases each). Trimming removed 7 bases from V and 7 bases from J, with 20 bases in between. This CDR3 contains 14 residues. CDR1 is MNHEY and CDR2 is SVGEGT in the germline V gene. The CDR3 coding sequence is TGTGCCAGCACCCTCTGGGGGTCCGGAGTGGAGCAGTACTTC. Residues: CASTLWGSGVEQYF.

This clonotype was seen repeatedly, ten times or more. This sequence joins TRBV12-3 or TRBV12-4 and TRBJ1-1; D unresolved. There are 14 residues in the CDR3. The ends were cut back, 3 bases at V and 7 bases at J, with 15 bases in the middle. The CDR3 nucleotides read TGTGCCAGCAGTTTTCTGATAGGGATCAATGAAGCTTTCTTT. Its protein is CASSFLIGINEAFF.

This clonotype has a count of ten or more. The chain combines TRBV12-3 or TRBV12-4 with TRBJ2-1; 11 bases are shared with TRBD2. The CDR3 contains 14 residues. The V segment lost 8 bases and the J segment 8 bases; nucleotides outside the gene matches: 8. The CDR3, as DNA: TGTGCCAGCCGTATAGCGGGAGGGCCATATGAGCAGTTCTTC. Amino acid sequence: CASRIAGGPYEQFF.

With respect to this clonotype: A single base separates this from a much larger clone, so it may be a read error. This chain uses TRBV6-5 with TRBJ2-2, with 7 bases identical to TRBD1. CDR3 length equals 17 residues. Trimming cost V 2 bases and J 5 bases; bases outside gene matches: 11. Germline values: CDR1 MNHEY, CDR2 SVGAGI. The DNA for the CDR3 is TGTGCCAGCAGTTACGTGTTGAGACAGGGAAGAACCGGGGAGCTGTTTTTT. Encoded protein: CASSYVLRQGRTGELFF.

This clonotype was found a few times. J is TRBJ1-3 and V is TRBV2; 9 positions match TRBD1. Germline assignment: CDR1 SNHLY and CDR2 FYNNEI. There are 17 residues in the CDR3. With 0 bases clipped from V and 4 bases from J, the junction kept 7 bases outside the gene matches. The CDR3 nucleotides are TGTGCCAGCAGTGAAGCCCCCGGACAGGGGTACGGAAACACCATATATTTT. It is translated as CASSEAPGQGYGNTIYF. Full variable domain (missing parts from reference TRBV2 and TRBJ1-3): EPEVTQTPSHQVTQMGQEVILRCVPISNHLYFYWYRQILGQKVEFLVSFYNNEISEKSEIFDDQFSVERPDGSNFTLKIRSTKLEDSAMYFCASSEAPGQGYGNTIYFGEGSWLTVV.

This clonotype has just a few counts. J is TRBJ2-4 and V is TRBV7-6; TRBD2 might be the D (6 bases). The CDR3 contains 15 residues. V lost 4 bases to trimming and J lost 9 bases, with 19 bases between them. Germline CDR1 SGHVS, CDR2 FNYEAQ. CDR3 sequence (DNA): TGTGCCAGCAGCTCCAGCCAGAGCGCCGGGGGCATTCAGTACTTC. Encoded protein: CASSSSQSAGGIQYF.

This clonotype showed up many times. This chain uses TRBV7-2 with TRBJ1-3, with D perhaps TRBD1 (6 bases). Germline V gene sequence: CDR1 SGHTA, CDR2 FQGNSA. The CDR3 runs 16 residues. V dropped 3 bases and J dropped 4 bases, with 16 bases sitting between them. The CDR3 here is CASSFVPGAFGNTIYF. DNA for the CDR3: TGTGCCAGCAGCTTTGTCCCAGGGGCTTTCGGAAACACCATATATTTT. Full variable domain (remainder filled in from reference TRBV7-2 and TRBJ1-3): GAGVSQSPSNKVTEKGKDVELRCDPISGHTALYWYRQSLGQGLEFLIYFQGNSAPDKSGLPSDRFSAERTGGSVSTLTIQRTQQEDSAVYLCASSFVPGAFGNTIYFGEGSWLTVV.

This clonotype turned up a few times. V is TRBV2 and J is TRBJ1-2, with a tentative D call TRBD1 (6 bases). CDR3 length: 15 amino acids. Germline CDR1 is SNHLY and CDR2 is FYNNEI. The ends were cut back, 6 bases at V and 7 bases at J, with 21 bases in the middle. The CDR3: CASRLGQGRTSGYTF. Here the CDR3 DNA reads TGTGCCAGCAGACTGGGGCAGGGGCGGACGAGTGGCTACACCTTC.

This clonotype was counted only a few times. This sequence joins TRBV7-8 and TRBJ2-1; D might be TRBD2 (5 bases). The CDR3 runs 13 residues. Germline loops: CDR1 SGHVS, CDR2 FQNEAQ. Trimming shortened V by 5 bases and J by 7 bases, and 12 bases separated the two germline ends. The CDR3 DNA reads TGTGCCAGCAGCCTGACTACGACGAATGAGCAGTTCTTC. It encodes CASSLTTTNEQFF.

This clonotype came up many times. The chain couples TRBV12-3 or TRBV12-4 to TRBJ2-1; possibly TRBD2 for D (6 bases). The V end was cut by 4 bases, the J end by 8 bases, with 9 bases between. The CDR3 sequence is 12 residues long. CDR3 sequence: CASSSRRDEQFF. The CDR3 DNA reads as TGTGCCAGCAGTTCCCGGAGGGATGAGCAGTTCTTC.

The chain links TRBV29-1 to TRBJ1-1, with D uncertain. The V end lost 4 bases, the J end lost 1 base, and 19 bases lay between the germline ends. The CDR3 covers 16 residues. The germline V gene encodes CDR1 SQVTM and CDR2 ANQGSEA. The chain's CDR3 is CSVGVLGERRNTEAFF. CDR3 sequence (DNA): TGCAGCGTTGGGGTGTTAGGAGAACGGAGGAACACTGAAGCTTTCTTT.

This clonotype was seen only a few times. The rearrangement links TRBV12-3 or TRBV12-4 to TRBJ2-7; D may be TRBD2 (6 bases). Trimming shortened V by 5 bases and J by 5 bases, and 19 bases separated the two germline ends. CDR3 length: 15 residues. CDR3: CASSTTGGRPNEQYF. CDR3 bases: TGTGCCAGCAGTACTACCGGTGGGAGGCCCAACGAGCAGTACTTC.

This clonotype has a count of ten or more. The chain employs TRBV30 and TRBJ1-3, with D perhaps matching TRBD1 (5 bases). Germline assignment: CDR1 GTSNPN and CDR2 SVGIG (reference sequence). The length of the CDR3 is 13 residues. The germline V and J ends were trimmed by 3 bases and 7 bases, with 13 bases remaining between them. CDR3 residues: CAWSAKKGNTIYF. CDR3 coding DNA: TGTGCCTGGAGCGCCAAAAAGGGGAACACCATATATTTT. Full variable domain (remainder filled in from reference TRBV30 and TRBJ1-3): SQTIHQWPATLVQPVGSPLSLECTVEGTSNPNLYWYRQAAGRGLQLLFYSVGIGQISSEVPQNLSASRPQDRQFILSSKKLLLSDSGFYLCAWSAKKGNTIYFGEGSWLTVV.

The table lists this clonotype with many counts. The gene calls are TRBV12-3 or TRBV12-4 and TRBJ1-6; D is unclear. V was shortened by 4 bases and J by 8 bases, with 21 bases between the two germline ends. CDR3 length: 17 amino acids. The CDR3 sequence is CASSSRGGHGVDSPLHF. CDR3 DNA sequence: TGTGCCAGCAGTTCCCGGGGTGGTCACGGAGTTGATTCACCCCTCCACTTT.

This clonotype was picked up a small number of times. This chain joins TRBV12-3 or TRBV12-4 and TRBJ2-1; TRBD2 agrees at 8 bases. The CDR3 runs to 16 residues. With 6 bases clipped from V and 2 bases from J, the junction kept 9 bases outside the gene matches. The CDR3 reads CASRHSPSGPYNEQFF. The CDR3 DNA is TGTGCCAGCAGACACAGCCCTAGCGGGCCCTACAATGAGCAGTTCTTC.

In its sample, this clonotype was seen many times. The chain has TRBV6-2 or TRBV6-3 and TRBJ1-6, with 9 bases that match TRBD1. V gave up 7 bases and J gave up 11 bases; unmatched junction bases: 6. This CDR3 is 13 amino acids long. CDR1 MNHEY and CDR2 SVGEGT come from the germline V gene. CDR3 amino acids: CASTPNRGPPLHF. In nucleotides, the CDR3 is TGTGCCAGCACACCGAACAGGGGGCCACCCCTCCACTTT.

The chain recombines TRBV30 with TRBJ2-3; D gene ambiguous. Deletions cut 5 bases from V and 12 bases from J, with 15 bases between. There are 11 residues in the CDR3. Germline CDR1 reads GTSNPN; CDR2 reads SVGIG (reference sequence). The CDR3 coding sequence is TGTGCCTGGGGTCGACCAGCCCGCCAGTATTTT. It translates to CAWGRPARQYF.

In this sample, this clonotype turned up many times. The chain couples TRBV4-1 to TRBJ1-1, with D maybe TRBD1 (6 bases). Trimming stripped 6 bases from V and 8 bases from J, with 19 bases between. The CDR3 is 14 residues long. CDR1 is MGHRA, CDR2 YSYEKL, per germline. The chain's CDR3 is CASSLVMTGSEAFF. The CDR3, as DNA: TGCGCCAGCAGTCTCGTAATGACAGGCTCGGAAGCTTTCTTT.